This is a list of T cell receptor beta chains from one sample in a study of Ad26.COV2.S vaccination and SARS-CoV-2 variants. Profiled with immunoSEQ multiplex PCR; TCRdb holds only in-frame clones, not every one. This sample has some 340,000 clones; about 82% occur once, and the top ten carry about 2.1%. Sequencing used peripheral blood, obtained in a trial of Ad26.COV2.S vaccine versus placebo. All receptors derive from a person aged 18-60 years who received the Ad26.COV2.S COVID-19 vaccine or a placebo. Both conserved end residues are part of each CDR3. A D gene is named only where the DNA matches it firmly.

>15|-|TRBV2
CASSSSGATQETQYF
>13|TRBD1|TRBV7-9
CASSSTGESPLHF
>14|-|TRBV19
CASSIDKPNSPLHF
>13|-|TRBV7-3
CASSRRGFRKLFF
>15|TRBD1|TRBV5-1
CASSPDRVINYGYTF
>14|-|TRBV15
CATSRTVSNEKLFF
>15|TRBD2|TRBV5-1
CASSFTGGQGDTQYF
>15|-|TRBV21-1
CASSHRDRGPTAQYF
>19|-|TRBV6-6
CASSPRPLYQFANTGELFF
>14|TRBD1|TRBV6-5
CASSYGQGTFEAFF
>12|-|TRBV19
CACWTVTYGYTF
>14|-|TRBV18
CASSPKGVDGELFF
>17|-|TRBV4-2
CASSQDSRQGVDSPLHF
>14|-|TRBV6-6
CASSYGTSNQPQHF
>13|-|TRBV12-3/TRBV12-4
CASSFSLPYGYTF
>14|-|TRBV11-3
CASSQPGRQETQYF
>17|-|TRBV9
CASSVGLGGRSTDTQYF
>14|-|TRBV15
CATSREAENTEAFF
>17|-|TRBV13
CASTPKFDGGRVETQYF
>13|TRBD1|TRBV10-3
CAIRDRDGYGYTF
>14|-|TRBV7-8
CASAESLTPYEQYF
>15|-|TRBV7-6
CASSLAGGGGAEQYF
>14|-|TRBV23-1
CASTLTRGNTEAFF
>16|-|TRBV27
CASSSLGGGQNTEAFF
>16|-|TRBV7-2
CASSLGNIGRHYGYTF
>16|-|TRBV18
CASSPTQTGVHTEAFF
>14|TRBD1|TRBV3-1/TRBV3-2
CASSQQTGASEAFF
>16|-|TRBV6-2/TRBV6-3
CASSSGQRLSYNEQFF
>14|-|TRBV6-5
CASSYSLSQYEQYF
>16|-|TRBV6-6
CASNRHGPSTNTEAFF
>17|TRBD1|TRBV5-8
CASSLQGGTGTTDTQYF
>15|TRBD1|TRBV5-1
CASSLARDSSYEQYF
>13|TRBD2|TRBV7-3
CASSSGGQETQYF
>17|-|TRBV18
CASSPLRQGPGANVLTF
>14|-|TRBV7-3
CASSQDSSYNEQFF
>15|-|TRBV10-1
CASSGGSTLTYEQYF
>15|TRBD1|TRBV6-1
CASSEGGTGSQPQHF
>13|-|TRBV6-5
CASRTGVARGYTF
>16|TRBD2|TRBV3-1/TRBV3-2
CASSQGASGGRKTQYF
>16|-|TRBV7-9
CASSFSGGLGTGELFF
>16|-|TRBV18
CASSPQAVFSTDTQYF
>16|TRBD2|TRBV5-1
CASSLTSGGAAYEQYF
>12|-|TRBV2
CASSEQNYEQYF
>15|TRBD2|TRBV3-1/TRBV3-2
CASSYGAGGTIEQYF
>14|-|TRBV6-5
CASSYWGSAGEQYF
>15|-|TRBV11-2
CASSLSSGSNQPQHF
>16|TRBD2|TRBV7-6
CASSTLAGSFSGELFF
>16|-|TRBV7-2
CASSLGGGRSQETQYF